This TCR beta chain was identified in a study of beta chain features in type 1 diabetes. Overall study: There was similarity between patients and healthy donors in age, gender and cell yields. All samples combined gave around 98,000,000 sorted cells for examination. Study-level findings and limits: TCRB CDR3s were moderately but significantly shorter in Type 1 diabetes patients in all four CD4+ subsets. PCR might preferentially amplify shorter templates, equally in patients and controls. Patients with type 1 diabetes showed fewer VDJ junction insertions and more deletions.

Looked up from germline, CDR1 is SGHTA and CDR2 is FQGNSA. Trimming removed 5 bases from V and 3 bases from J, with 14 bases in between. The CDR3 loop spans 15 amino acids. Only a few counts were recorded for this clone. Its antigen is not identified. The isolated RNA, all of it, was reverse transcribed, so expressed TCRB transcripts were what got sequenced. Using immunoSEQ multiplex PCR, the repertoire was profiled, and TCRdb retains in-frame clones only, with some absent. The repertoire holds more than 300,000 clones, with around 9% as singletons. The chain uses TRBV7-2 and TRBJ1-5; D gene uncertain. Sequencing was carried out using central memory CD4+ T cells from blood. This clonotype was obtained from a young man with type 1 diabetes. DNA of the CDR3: TGTGCCAGCAGCCCCGGGCAGGTTACCAATCAGCCCCAGCATTTT. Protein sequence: CASSPGQVTNQPQHF.